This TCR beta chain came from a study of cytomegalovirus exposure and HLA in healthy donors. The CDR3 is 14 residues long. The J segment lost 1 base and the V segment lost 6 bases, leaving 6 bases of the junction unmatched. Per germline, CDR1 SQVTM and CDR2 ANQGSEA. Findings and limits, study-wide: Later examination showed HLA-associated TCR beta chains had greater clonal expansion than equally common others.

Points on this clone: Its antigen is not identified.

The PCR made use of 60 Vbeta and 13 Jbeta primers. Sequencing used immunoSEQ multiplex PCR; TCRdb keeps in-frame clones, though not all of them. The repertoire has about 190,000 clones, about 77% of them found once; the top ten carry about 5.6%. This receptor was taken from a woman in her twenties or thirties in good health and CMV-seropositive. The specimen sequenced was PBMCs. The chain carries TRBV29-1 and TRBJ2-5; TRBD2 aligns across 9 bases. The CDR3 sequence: CSVGAGGPQETQYF. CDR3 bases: TGCAGCGTCGGAGCGGGGGGCCCCCAAGAGACCCAGTACTTC.